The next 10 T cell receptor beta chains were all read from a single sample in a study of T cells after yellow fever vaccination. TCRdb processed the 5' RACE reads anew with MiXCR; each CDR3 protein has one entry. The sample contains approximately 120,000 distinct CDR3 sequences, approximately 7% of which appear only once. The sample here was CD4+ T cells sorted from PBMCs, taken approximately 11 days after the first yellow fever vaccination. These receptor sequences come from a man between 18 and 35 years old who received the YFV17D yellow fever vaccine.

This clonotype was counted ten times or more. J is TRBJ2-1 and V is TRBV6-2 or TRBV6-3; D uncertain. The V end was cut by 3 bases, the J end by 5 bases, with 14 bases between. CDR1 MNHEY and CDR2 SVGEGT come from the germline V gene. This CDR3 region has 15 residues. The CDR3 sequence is CASSYRAWRNNEQFF. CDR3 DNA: TGTGCCAGCAGTTATAGGGCTTGGAGAAACAATGAGCAGTTCTTC.

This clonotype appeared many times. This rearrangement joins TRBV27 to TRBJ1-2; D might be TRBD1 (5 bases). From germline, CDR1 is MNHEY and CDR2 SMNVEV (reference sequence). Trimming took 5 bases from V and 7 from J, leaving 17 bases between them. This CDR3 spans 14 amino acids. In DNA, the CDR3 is TGTGCCAGCAGTCCTCAGGGTCCGAGGGGTGGCTACACCTTC. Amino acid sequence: CASSPQGPRGGYTF.

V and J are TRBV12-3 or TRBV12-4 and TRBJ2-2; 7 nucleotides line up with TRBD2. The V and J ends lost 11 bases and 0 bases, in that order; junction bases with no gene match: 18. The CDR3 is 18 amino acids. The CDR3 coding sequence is TGTGCCTTCAGTTTATATGGCTGGGAGGGCACGAACACCGGGGAGCTGTTTTTT. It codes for CAFSLYGWEGTNTGELFF.

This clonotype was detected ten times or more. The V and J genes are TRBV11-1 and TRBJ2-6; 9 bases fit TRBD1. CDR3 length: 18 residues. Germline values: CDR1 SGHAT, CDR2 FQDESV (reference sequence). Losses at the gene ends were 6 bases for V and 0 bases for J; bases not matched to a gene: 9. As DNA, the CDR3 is TGTGCCAGCAGTTTTCCGGGACAGGGCAGCTCTGGGGCCAACGTCCTGACTTTC. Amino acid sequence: CASSFPGQGSSGANVLTF.

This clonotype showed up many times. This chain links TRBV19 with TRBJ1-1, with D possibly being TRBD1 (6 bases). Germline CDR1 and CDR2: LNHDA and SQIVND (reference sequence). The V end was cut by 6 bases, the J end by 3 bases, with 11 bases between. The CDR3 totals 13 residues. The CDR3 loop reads CASSQGLDTEAFF. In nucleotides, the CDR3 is TGTGCCAGTAGCCAGGGGTTGGACACTGAAGCTTTCTTT.

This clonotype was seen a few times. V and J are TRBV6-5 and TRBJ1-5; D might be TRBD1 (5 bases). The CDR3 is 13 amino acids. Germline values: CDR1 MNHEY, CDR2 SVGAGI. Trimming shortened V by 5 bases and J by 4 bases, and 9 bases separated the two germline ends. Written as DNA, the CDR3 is TGTGCCAGCAGTACTCAGGGAAATCAGCCCCAGCATTTT. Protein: CASSTQGNQPQHF.

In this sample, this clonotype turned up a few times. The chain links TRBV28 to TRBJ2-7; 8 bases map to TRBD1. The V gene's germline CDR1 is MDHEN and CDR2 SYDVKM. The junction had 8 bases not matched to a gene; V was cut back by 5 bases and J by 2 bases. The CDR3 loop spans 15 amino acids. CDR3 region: CASSRTGPRAYEQYV. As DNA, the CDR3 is TGTGCCAGCAGTCGGACAGGGCCCAGGGCCTACGAGCAGTACGTC.

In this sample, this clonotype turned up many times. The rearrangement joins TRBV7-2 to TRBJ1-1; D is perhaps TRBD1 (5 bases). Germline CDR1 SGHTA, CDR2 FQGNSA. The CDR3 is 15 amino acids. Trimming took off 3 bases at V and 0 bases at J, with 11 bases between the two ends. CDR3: CASSLAGGLNTEAFF. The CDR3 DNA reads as TGTGCCAGCAGCTTGGCGGGGGGATTGAACACTGAAGCTTTCTTT.

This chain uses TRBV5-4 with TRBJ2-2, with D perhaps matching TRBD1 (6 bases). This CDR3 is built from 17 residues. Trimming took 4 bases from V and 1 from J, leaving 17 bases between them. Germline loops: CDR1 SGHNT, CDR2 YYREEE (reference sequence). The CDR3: CASSGGGRLQNTGELFF. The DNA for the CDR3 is TGTGCCAGCAGCGGGGGCGGTCGTCTACAGAACACCGGGGAGCTGTTTTTT.

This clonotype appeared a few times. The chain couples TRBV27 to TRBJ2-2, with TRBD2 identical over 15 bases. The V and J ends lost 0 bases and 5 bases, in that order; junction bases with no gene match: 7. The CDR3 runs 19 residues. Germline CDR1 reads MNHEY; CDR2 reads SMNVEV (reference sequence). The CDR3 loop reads CASSLSPGLAGGRTGELFF. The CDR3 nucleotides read TGTGCCAGCAGTTTATCCCCCGGACTAGCGGGGGGGCGGACCGGGGAGCTGTTTTTT.